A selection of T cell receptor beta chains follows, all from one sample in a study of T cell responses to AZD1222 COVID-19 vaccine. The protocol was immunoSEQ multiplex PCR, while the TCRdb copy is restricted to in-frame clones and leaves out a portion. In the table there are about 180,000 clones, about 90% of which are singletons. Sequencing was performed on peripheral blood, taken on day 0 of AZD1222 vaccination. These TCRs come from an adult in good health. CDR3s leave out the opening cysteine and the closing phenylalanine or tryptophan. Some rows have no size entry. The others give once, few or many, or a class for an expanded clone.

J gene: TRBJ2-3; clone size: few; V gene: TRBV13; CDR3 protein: ASSLQRGLRTDTQY
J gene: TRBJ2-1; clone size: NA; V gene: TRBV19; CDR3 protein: ASSALLANEQF
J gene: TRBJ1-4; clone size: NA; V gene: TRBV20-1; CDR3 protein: SATTKEKLF
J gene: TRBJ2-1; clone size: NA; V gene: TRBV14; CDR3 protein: ASSQAAASGGFSNEQF
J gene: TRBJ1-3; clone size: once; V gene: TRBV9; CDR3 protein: ASSPRGGTIY
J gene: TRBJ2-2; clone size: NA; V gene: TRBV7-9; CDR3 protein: ASSRQTSGGANTGELF
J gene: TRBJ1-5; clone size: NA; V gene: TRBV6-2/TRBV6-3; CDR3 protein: ASSRGNQPQH
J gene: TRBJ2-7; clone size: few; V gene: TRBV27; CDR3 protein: ASSRGTGQGLSYEQY
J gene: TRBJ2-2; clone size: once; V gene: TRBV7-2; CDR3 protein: ASSTRARPGELF
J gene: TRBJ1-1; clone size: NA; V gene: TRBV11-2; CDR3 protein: ASSLRPAPEAF
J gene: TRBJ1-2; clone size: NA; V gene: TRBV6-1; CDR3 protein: ASSEHEGGGYGYT
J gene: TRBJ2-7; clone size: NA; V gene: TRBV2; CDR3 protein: ASSDGTGASYEQY
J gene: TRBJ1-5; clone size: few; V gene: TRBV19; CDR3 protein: ASTLRRQVYSNQPQH
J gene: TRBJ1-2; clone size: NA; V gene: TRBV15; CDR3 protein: ATSTDFRTVNYGYT
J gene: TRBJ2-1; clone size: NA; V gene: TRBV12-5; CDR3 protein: ASETSGPYNEQF
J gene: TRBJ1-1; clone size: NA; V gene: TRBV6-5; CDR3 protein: ASSRQALNTEAF
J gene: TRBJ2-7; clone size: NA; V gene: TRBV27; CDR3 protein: ASSFRGTSGLIYEQY
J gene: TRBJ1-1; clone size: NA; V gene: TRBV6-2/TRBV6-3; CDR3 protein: ASSYPGGRTEAF
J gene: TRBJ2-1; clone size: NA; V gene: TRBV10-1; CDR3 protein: ASSESLPGGIAREQF
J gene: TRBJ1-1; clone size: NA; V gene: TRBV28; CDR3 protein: ASSPPWANTEAF
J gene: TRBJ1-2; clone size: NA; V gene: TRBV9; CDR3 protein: ASSVDGTERDGYT
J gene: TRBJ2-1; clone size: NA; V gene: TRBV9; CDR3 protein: ASSEDFSGSSYNEQF
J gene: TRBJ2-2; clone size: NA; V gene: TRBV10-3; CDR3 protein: AIGSVAGGELF
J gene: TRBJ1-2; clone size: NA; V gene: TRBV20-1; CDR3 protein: SASRINYGYT
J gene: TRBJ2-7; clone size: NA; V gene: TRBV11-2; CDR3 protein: ASTPVGASSYEQY
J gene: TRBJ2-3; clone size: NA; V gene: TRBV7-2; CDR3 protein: ASSLGLRGGRGDTQY
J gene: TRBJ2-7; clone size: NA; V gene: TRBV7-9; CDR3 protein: ASSFSFTYEQY
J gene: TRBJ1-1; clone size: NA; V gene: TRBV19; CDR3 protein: ASSPGGNTEAF
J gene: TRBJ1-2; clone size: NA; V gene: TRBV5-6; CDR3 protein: ASSSWAGAGYT
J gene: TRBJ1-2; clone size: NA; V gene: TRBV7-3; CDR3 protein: ASSHDRVGGYT
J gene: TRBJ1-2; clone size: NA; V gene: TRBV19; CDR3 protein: ASSPTGASGYT
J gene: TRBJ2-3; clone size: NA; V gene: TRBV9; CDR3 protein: ASSVVPWASGRTDTQY
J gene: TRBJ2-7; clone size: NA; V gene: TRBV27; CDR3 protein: ASSLAEGLVEY
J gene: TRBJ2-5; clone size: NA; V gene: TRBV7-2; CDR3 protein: ASTYDQGLMLETQY
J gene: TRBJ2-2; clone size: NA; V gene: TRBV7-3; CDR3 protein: ASSPTGSGELF
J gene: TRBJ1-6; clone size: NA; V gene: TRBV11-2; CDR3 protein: ASCPGRSSPLH
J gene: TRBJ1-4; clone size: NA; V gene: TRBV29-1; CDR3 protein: SVGVGTTNEKLF
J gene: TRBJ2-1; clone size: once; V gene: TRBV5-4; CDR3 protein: ASSFPIAGLNEQF
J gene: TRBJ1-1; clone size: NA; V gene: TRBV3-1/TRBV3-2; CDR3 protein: ASSQAGGGLYTEAF